These 21 T cell receptor beta chains originate from one sample sequenced in a study of cytomegalovirus exposure and HLA in healthy donors (TCRdb year 2017). The library was obtained by the immunoSEQ multiplex PCR assay. The multiplex PCR relied on a mix of 60 forward primers for TCR Vbeta segments and 13 reverse primers for TCR Jbeta segments. This immuneACCESS table, as held by TCRdb, lists in-frame sequences with V and J called but not all clones. Of the missing ones, under half trace to an unresolved V gene in checked studies; the others have no known cause. The table of this sample itemizes 200,000 to 250,000 clones. The top ten constitute under 1% of the sample. The sequencing sample was made of PBMCs. Every receptor here comes from a woman aged 25 to 39 in good health and CMV-seropositive.

The chain recombines TRBV4-2 with TRBJ2-7, with 7 bases identical to TRBD2. Germline CDR1 is LGHNA and CDR2 is YNFKEQ. Germline trimming cut 2 bases from V and 0 bases from J; bases unmatched to any gene: 10. There are 17 residues in the CDR3. The DNA of the CDR3 is TGTGCCAGCAGCCAAAAGAAAGCAGCGGGGAGCTCCTACGAGCAGTACTTC. Encoded protein: CASSQKKAAGSSYEQYF.

The chain couples TRBV6-6 to TRBJ2-5, with 9 positions matching TRBD1. The CDR3 is 16 amino acids. V was clipped by 0 bases and J by 4 bases; unmatched bases: 6. Germline assignment: CDR1 MNHNY and CDR2 SVGAGI (reference sequence). CDR3 in DNA: TGTGCCAGCAGTTACTCGAGACAGGGGGGCCGAGAGACCCAGTACTTC. Amino acid sequence: CASSYSRQGGRETQYF.

This chain joins TRBV29-1 and TRBJ2-4, with 7 bases fitting TRBD2. This CDR3 region has 14 residues. The germline CDR1 and CDR2 sequences are SQVTM and ANQGSEA. J gave up 8 bases and V 7 bases, and 14 bases lay outside the gene matches. This CDR3 is CSAGLGPGRDIQYF. CDR3 in DNA: TGCAGCGCTGGGTTAGGGCCAGGGAGGGACATTCAGTACTTC.

The chain uses TRBV29-1 and TRBJ2-7, with a possible D match to TRBD2 (6 bases). CDR1 is SQVTM and CDR2 is ANQGSEA in the germline V gene. V was cut by 6 bases and J by 0 bases, with 6 bases left in between. The CDR3 runs 11 residues. The CDR3 reads CSVGGSYEQYF. CDR3 in DNA: TGCAGCGTGGGGGGCTCCTACGAGCAGTACTTC.

V and J are TRBV28 and TRBJ2-1, with 12 bases matching TRBD2. After removal of 6 bases from V and 4 bases from J, the junction contained 7 bases not matched to a gene. Germline CDR1 MDHEN, CDR2 SYDVKM. The CDR3 totals 16 residues. As DNA, the CDR3 is TGTGCCAGCAGATCCCTAGCGGGAGGGCCATACAATGAGCAGTTCTTC. It encodes CASRSLAGGPYNEQFF. Looking up the rest from reference TRBV28 and TRBJ2-1 gives the full variable domain: DVKVTQSSRYLVKRTGEKVFLECVQDMDHENMFWYRQDPGLGLRLIYFSYDVKMKEKGDIPEGYSVSREKKERFSLILESASTNQTSMYLCASRSLAGGPYNEQFFGPGTRLTVL.

The chain recombines TRBV10-2 with TRBJ2-5; 11 positions agree with TRBD2. This CDR3 is 13 amino acids long. CDR1 is WSHSY, CDR2 SAAADI, per germline. The V and J ends lost 4 bases and 5 bases, in that order; junction bases with no gene match: 0. The CDR3: CASSVAGGETQYF. CDR3 coding DNA: TGCGCCAGCAGTGTAGCGGGAGGGGAGACCCAGTACTTC.

The chain employs TRBV2 and TRBJ1-1, with 9 bases identical to TRBD1. This CDR3 is 15 amino acids long. Trimming removed 3 bases from V and 3 bases from J; junction bases left unmatched: 5. The germline CDR1 and CDR2 sequences are SNHLY and FYNNEI. The CDR3 spells CASSDQTGGDTEAFF. The CDR3 bases are TGTGCCAGCAGTGACCAGACAGGGGGGGACACTGAAGCTTTCTTT.

V usage is TRBV5-6 and J usage is TRBJ1-1; 8 bases fit TRBD1. The germline CDR1 and CDR2 sequences are SGHDT and YYEEEE. The length of the CDR3 is 15 residues. V gave up 3 bases and J gave up 4 bases; unmatched junction bases: 8. CDR3 bases: TGTGCCAGCAGCTCAATCAAAACAGGGGGCACTGAAGCTTTCTTT. It specifies CASSSIKTGGTEAFF. Filled out from reference TRBV5-6 and TRBJ1-1, the complete variable domain reads DAGVTQSPTHLIKTRGQQVTLRCSPKSGHDTVSWYQQALGQGPQFIFQYYEEEERQRGNFPDRFSGHQFPNYSSELNVNALLLGDSALYLCASSSIKTGGTEAFFGQGTRLTVV.

The chain couples TRBV6-1 to TRBJ1-1, with a tentative D call TRBD1 (6 bases). Per the germline V gene, CDR1 is MNHNS and CDR2 is SASEGT. The V and J ends lost 6 bases and 1 base respectively, with 12 bases between them. This CDR3 has 14 amino acids. The CDR3 coding sequence is TGTGCCAGCAGATTCCTGGACAGGAACACTGAAGCTTTCTTT. Amino acid sequence: CASRFLDRNTEAFF.

V usage is TRBV27 and J usage is TRBJ1-1; the match to TRBD1 covers 8 bases. Germline loops: CDR1 MNHEY, CDR2 SMNVEV (reference sequence). This CDR3 contains 13 residues. V was clipped by 2 bases and J by 11 bases; unmatched bases: 7. CDR3 sequence (DNA): TGTGCCAGCAGTTTAACACGACAGGGGAGGGCTTTCTTT. Encoded protein: CASSLTRQGRAFF.

The rearrangement uses TRBV5-1 and TRBJ2-3; 7 bases map to TRBD1. J gave up 0 bases and V 0 bases, and 4 bases lay outside the gene matches. The CDR3 is 16 residues long. Germline-derived CDR1 and CDR2 are SGHRS and YFSETQ. The CDR3 here is CASSLGDRASTDTQYF. The DNA of the CDR3 is TGCGCCAGCAGCTTGGGTGACAGGGCTAGCACAGATACGCAGTATTTT.

The CDR3 sequence is CASSFTGITYEQYF. DNA for the CDR3: TGTGCCAGTAGTTTTACCGGGATTACCTACGAGCAGTACTTC. The chain employs TRBV19 and TRBJ2-7; D might be TRBD2 (5 bases). The CDR3 length is 14 residues. V gave up 5 bases and J gave up 2 bases, with 13 bases separating them. In germline, CDR1 is LNHDA, CDR2 SQIVND (reference sequence).

The chain is built from TRBV6-5 and TRBJ2-5; TRBD1 might be the D (6 bases). Matching the DNA end better, TRBJ2-7 makes the J call doubtful. The germline gives CDR1 MNHEY, CDR2 SVGAGI. The CDR3 is made up of 13 amino acids. CDR3 region: CASCRGVAYEQYF. The CDR3 DNA is TGTGCCAGCTGCAGGGGTGTGGCCTACGAGCAGTACTTC.

The V gene is TRBV9, the J gene TRBJ2-6, with 7 bases matching TRBD1. The CDR3 covers 16 residues. Germline V CDR1 and CDR2: SGDLS, YYNGEE. The J segment lost 0 bases and the V segment lost 3 bases, leaving 3 bases of the junction unmatched. The CDR3 coding sequence is TGTGCCAGCAGCGGGACAGGAGGCTCTGGGGCCAACGTCCTGACTTTC. The encoded protein is CASSGTGGSGANVLTF.

The chain links TRBV28 to TRBJ1-2; no clear D gene. The CDR3 loop spans 12 amino acids. V was clipped by 2 bases and J by 6 bases, with 7 bases between them. Germline lookup yields CDR1 MDHEN and CDR2 SYDVKM. The CDR3 coding sequence is TGTGCCAGCAGTTTACAGAGGGATGGCTACACCTTC. Translated: CASSLQRDGYTF.

The J gene is TRBJ1-1, the V gene TRBV10-3, with a possible D match to TRBD1 (5 bases). With 6 bases removed from V and 1 base from J, the gap between germline ends came to 9 bases. This CDR3 comprises 13 residues. Germline V gives CDR1 ENHRY, CDR2 SYGVKD. CDR3 DNA sequence: TGTGCCATCAGATTGACAGAGAACACTGAAGCTTTCTTT. Translating it yields CAIRLTENTEAFF.

The rearrangement uses TRBV6-5 and TRBJ2-3; D might be TRBD1 (5 bases). Germline V gene data show CDR1 as MNHEY and CDR2 as SVGAGI. This CDR3 comprises 15 residues. V lost 0 bases and J lost 4, with 11 bases in between. The DNA of the CDR3 is TGTGCCAGCAGTTACTCTATGCAGGGTCCAGATACGCAGTATTTT. It codes for CASSYSMQGPDTQYF.

The rearrangement links TRBV18 to TRBJ1-4, with 9 bases lining up with TRBD1. The CDR3 length is 14 residues. The germline V gene has CDR1 KGHSH and CDR2 LQKENI. The trim removed 3 bases at V and 8 bases at J, leaving 4 bases unmatched. Written as DNA, the CDR3 is TGTGCCAGCTCACCGGGACAGGGAGGCGAAAAACTGTTTTTT. The encoded protein is CASSPGQGGEKLFF.

The chain uses TRBV29-1 and TRBJ1-1, with 7 positions matching TRBD1. This CDR3 region has 14 residues. V shed 3 bases and J 0 bases; nucleotides not matched to a gene: 4. The germline V gene has CDR1 SQVTM and CDR2 ANQGSEA. CDR3 residues: CSVEGTEMNTEAFF. CDR3 nucleotides: TGCAGCGTTGAGGGGACAGAGATGAACACTGAAGCTTTCTTT.

V gene TRBV4-1 combines with J gene TRBJ2-3; 10 nucleotides line up with TRBD2. J lost 6 bases, V lost 1 base, and 7 bases had no gene match. Germline V lookup: CDR1 MGHRA, CDR2 YSYEKL. The CDR3 consists of 16 residues. DNA for the CDR3: TGCGCCAGCAGCCAAGGTAGCGGGGGGCTTGGGGATACGCAGTATTTT. It encodes CASSQGSGGLGDTQYF.

The rearrangement joins TRBV28 to TRBJ1-1; 7 bases are shared with TRBD1. Germline V gives CDR1 MDHEN, CDR2 SYDVKM. The CDR3 covers 14 residues. V was pared by 1 base and J by 3 bases, with 2 bases of the junction left unmatched. The CDR3 region has the DNA TGTGCCAGCAGTTTATTGACAGGGCACACTGAAGCTTTCTTT. Translated: CASSLLTGHTEAFF.